Each of the 2 T cell receptor beta chains below was sequenced from the same sample in a study of shared clonotypes between healthy human individuals. Some clones are missing from TCRdb's copy, which holds only in-frame ones; the method was immunoSEQ multiplex PCR. The data contain around 1,000,000 clones, 60% to 80% of them singletons. The sequencing input was memory CD4+ T cells from PBMCs. Documented subset: CD45RA-negative fraction. The receptor set was obtained from a man aged 18 to 35 in good health. Some clones in this sample may be carry-over from other donors' samples.

This clone was counted a few times. Distinct nucleotide sequences in the sample also encode this CDR3. CDR3 loop: CASSQDVSTDTQYF. The CDR3 nucleotides are TGTGCCAGCAGCCAAGACGTTAGCACAGATACGCAGTATTTT. This chain connects TRBV14 to TRBJ2-3; D not resolved. CDR3 length: 14 residues. The germline V and J ends were trimmed by 0 bases and 0 bases, with 4 bases remaining between them. Per the germline V gene, CDR1 is SGHDN and CDR2 is FVKESK.

The chain has TRBV28 and TRBJ2-7; 7 bases are a match to TRBD1. The CDR3 extends over 12 amino acids. V shed 10 bases, J shed 5 bases, and the junction held 8 bases outside the gene matches. Germline V gene sequence: CDR1 MDHEN, CDR2 SYDVKM. The CDR3 here is CAITDRVHEQYF. CDR3 bases: TGTGCCATAACAGACAGGGTTCACGAGCAGTACTTC.